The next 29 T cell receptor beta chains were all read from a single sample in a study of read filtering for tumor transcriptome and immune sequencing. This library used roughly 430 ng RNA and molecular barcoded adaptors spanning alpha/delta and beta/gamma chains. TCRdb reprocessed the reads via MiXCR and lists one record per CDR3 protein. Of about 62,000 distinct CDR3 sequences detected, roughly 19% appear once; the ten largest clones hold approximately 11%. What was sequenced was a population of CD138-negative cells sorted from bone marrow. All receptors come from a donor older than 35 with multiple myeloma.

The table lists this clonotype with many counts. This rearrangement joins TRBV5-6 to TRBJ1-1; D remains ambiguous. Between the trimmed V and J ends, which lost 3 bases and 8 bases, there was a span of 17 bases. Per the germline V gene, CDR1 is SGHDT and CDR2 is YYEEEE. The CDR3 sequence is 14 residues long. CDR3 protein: CASSSGNPMREAFF. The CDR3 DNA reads TGTGCCAGCAGCTCGGGAAACCCGATGAGAGAAGCTTTCTTT.

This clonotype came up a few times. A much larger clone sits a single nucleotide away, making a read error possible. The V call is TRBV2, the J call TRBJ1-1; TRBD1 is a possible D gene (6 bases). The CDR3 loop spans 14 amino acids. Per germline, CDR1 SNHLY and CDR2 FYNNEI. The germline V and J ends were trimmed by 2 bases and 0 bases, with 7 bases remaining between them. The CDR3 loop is CASSENRVNTEAFF. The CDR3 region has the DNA TGTGCCAGCAGTGAAAACAGGGTGAACACTGAAGCTTTCTTT. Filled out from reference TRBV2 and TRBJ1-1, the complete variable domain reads EPEVTQTPSHQVTQMGQEVILRCVPISNHLYFYWYRQILGQKVEFLVSFYNNEISEKSEIFDDQFSVERPDGSNFTLKIRSTKLEDSAMYFCASSENRVNTEAFFGQGTRLTVV.

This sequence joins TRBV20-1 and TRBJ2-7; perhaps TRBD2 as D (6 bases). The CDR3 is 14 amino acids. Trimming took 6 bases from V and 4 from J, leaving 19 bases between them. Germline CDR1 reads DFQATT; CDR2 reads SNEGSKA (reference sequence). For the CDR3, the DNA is TGCAGTGCCCCTGGGGTTAGGGAGGCTTACGAGCAGTACTTC. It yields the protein CSAPGVREAYEQYF.

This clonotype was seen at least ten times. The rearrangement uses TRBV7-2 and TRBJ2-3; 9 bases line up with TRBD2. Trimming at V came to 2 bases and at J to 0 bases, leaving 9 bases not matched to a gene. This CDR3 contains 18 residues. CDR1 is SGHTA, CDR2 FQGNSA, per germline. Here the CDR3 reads CASSLRGLAGTSTDTQYF. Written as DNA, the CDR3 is TGTGCCAGCAGCTTAAGAGGGCTAGCGGGGACTAGCACAGATACGCAGTATTTT. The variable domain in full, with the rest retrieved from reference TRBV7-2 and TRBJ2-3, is GAGVSQSPSNKVTEKGKDVELRCDPISGHTALYWYRQSLGQGLEFLIYFQGNSAPDKSGLPSDRFSAERTGGSVSTLTIQRTQQEDSAVYLCASSLRGLAGTSTDTQYFGPGTRLTVL.

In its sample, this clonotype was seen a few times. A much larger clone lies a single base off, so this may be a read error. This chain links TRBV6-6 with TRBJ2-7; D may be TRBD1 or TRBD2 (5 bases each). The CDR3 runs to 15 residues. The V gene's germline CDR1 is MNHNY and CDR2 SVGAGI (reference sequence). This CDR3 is CASSHRKQGAYEHYF. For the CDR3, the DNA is TGTGCCAGCAGTCATAGGAAGCAGGGAGCCTACGAGCATTACTTC.

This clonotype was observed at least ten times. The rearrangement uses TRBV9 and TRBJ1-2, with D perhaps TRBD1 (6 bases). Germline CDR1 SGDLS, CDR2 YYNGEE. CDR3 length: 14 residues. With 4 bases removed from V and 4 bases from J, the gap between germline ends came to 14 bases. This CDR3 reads CASSQQGGLYGYTF. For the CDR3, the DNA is TGTGCCAGCAGCCAACAGGGAGGCCTCTATGGCTACACCTTC.

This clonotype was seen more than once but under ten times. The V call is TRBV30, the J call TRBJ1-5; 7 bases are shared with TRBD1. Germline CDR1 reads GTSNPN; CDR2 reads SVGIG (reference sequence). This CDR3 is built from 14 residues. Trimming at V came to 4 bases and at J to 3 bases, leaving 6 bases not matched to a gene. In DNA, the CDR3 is TGTGCCTGGAAAGAAGGGGGCAACAATCAGCCCCAGCATTTT. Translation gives CAWKEGGNNQPQHF.

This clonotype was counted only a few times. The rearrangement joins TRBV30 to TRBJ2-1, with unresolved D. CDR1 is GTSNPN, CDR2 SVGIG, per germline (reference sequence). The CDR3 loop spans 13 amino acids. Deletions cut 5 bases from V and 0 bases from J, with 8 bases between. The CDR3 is CAWARSSYNEQFF. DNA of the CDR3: TGTGCCTGGGCGAGGAGCTCCTACAATGAGCAGTTCTTC.

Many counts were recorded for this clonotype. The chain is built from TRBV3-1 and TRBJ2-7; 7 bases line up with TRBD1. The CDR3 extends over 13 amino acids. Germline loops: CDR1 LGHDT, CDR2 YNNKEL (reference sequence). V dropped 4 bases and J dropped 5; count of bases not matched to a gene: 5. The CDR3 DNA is TGTGCCAGCAGCCGACAAAGGGGGCACGAGCAGTACTTC. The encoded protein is CASSRQRGHEQYF.

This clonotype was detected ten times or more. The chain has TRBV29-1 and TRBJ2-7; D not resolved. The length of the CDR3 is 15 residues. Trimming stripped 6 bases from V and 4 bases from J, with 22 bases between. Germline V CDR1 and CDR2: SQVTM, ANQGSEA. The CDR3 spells CSVDTPGSNPYEQYF. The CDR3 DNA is TGCAGCGTGGATACTCCCGGTTCGAACCCTTACGAGCAGTACTTC.

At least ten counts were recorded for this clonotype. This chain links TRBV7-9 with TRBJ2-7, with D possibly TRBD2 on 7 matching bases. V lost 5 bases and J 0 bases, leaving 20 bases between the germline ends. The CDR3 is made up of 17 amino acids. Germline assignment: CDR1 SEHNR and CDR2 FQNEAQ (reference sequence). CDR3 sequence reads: CASSNFPRRGLSYEQYF. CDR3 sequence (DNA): TGTGCCAGCAGCAATTTTCCCAGGCGGGGGCTCTCCTACGAGCAGTACTTC.

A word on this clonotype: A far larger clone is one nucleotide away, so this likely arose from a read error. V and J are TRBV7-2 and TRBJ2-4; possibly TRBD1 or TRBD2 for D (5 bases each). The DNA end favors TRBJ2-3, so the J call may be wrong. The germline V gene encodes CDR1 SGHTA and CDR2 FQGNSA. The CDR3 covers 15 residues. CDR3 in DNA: TGTGCCAGCAGCTCGAGCGGCTCAGGCACAGGTACGCAGTATTTT. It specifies CASSSSGSGTGTQYF.

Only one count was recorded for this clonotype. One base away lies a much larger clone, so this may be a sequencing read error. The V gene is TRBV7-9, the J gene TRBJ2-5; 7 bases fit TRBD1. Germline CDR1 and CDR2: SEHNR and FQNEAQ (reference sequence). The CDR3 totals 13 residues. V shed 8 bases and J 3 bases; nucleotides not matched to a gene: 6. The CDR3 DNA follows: TGTGCCAGCGGCCCAACAGGGGAAGAGACCCAGTACTTC. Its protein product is CASGPTGEETQYF.

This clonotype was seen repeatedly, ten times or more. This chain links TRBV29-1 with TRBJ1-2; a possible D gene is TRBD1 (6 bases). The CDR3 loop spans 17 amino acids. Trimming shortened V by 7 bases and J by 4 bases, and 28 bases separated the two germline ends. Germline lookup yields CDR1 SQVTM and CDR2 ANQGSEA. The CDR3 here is CSAAGGGTGGAFYGYTF. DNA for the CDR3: TGCAGCGCCGCCGGAGGGGGTACAGGAGGGGCCTTCTATGGCTACACCTTC.

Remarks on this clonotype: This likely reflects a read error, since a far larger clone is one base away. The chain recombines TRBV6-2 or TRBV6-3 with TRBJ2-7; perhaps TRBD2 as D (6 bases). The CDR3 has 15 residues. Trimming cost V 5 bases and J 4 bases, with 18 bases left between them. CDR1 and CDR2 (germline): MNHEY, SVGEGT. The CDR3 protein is CASSGPNGSLYEQYF. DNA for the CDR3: TGTGCCAGCAGTGGTCCGAACGGGAGTTTGTACGAGCAGTACTTC.

The CDR3 region is CASSLEGPRTGANVLTF. Written as DNA, the CDR3 is TGTGCCAGCAGCTTAGAGGGGCCCAGGACCGGGGCCAACGTCCTGACTTTC. V usage is TRBV7-2 and J usage is TRBJ2-6; D might be TRBD1 (5 bases). Germline V gives CDR1 SGHTA, CDR2 FQGNSA. CDR3 length: 17 amino acids. The V end lost 1 base, the J end lost 4 bases, and 14 bases lay between the germline ends.

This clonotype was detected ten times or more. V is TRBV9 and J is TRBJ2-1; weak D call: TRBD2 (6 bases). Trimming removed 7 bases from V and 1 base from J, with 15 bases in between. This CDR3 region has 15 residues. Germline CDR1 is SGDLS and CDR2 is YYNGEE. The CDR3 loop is CASAQTEGSYNEQFF. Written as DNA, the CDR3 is TGTGCCAGCGCACAAACGGAGGGATCCTACAATGAGCAGTTCTTC.

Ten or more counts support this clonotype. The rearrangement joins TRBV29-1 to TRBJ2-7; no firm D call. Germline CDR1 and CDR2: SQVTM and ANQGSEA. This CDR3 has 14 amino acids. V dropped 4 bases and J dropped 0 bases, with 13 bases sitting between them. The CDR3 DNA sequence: TGCAGCGTTGCGTTCCGCCTTAACTCCTACGAGCAGTACTTC. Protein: CSVAFRLNSYEQYF.

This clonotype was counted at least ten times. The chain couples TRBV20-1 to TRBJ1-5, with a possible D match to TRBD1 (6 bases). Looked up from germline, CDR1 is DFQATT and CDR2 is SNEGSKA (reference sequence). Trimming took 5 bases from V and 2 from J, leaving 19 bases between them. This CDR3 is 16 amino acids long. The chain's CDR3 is CSAGISGGAGNQPQHF. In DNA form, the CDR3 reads TGCAGTGCTGGCATCTCGGGGGGCGCAGGCAATCAGCCCCAGCATTTT.

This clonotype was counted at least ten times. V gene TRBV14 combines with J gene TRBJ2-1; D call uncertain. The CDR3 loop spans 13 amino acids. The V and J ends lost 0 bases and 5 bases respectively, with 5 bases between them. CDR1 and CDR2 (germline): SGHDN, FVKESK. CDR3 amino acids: CASSQDRHNEQFF. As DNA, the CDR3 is TGTGCCAGCAGCCAAGATCGGCACAATGAGCAGTTCTTC.

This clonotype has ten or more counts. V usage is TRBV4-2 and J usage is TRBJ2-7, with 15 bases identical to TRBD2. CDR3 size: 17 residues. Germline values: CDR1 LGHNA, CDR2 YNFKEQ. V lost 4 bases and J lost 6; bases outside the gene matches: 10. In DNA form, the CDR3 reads TGTGCCAGCAGCCCGAGTCGAACGGGACTAGCGGGAGGCGAGCAGTACTTC. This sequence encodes CASSPSRTGLAGGEQYF.

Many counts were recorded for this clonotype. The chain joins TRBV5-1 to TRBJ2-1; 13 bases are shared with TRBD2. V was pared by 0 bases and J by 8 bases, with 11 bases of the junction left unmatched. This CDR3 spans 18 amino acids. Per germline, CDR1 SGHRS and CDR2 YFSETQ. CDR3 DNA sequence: TGCGCCAGCAGCTTGGATACTAGCGGGAGGGCCCAGTCATATGAGCAGTTCTTC. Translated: CASSLDTSGRAQSYEQFF.

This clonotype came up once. The CDR3 nucleotides are TGTGCCAGTAGTAACAGCGGGAGCCTGAGCTCCTACAATGAGCAGTTCTTC. Encoded protein: CASSNSGSLSSYNEQFF. V usage is TRBV19 and J usage is TRBJ2-1; 8 bases fit TRBD2. This CDR3 comprises 17 residues. V shed 4 bases, J shed 0 bases, and the junction held 8 bases outside the gene matches. Germline V lookup: CDR1 LNHDA, CDR2 SQIVND (reference sequence).

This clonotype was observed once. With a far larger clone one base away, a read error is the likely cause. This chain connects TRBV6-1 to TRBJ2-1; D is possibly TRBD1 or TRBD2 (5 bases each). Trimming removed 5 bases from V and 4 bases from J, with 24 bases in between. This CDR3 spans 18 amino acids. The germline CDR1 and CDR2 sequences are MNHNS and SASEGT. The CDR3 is CASSYPVIGSGRYNEQFF. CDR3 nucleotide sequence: TGTGCCAGCAGTTACCCAGTTATCGGGTCGGGGCGGTACAATGAGCAGTTCTTC.

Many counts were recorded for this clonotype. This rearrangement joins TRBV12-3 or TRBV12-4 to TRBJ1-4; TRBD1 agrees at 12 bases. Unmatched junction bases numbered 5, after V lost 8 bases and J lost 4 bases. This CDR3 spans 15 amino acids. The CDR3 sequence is CASAGTGGNNEKLFF. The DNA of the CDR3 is TGTGCCAGCGCAGGGACAGGGGGCAATAATGAAAAACTGTTTTTT.

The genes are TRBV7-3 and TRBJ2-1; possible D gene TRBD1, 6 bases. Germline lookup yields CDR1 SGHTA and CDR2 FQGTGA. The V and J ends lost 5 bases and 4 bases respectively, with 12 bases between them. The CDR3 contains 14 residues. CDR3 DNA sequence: TGTGCCAGCAGCCTCCCAGGGGCATACAATGAGCAGTTCTTC. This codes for CASSLPGAYNEQFF.

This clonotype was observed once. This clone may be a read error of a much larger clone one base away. The CDR3 is CARSLNPGTQQETQYF. The CDR3 DNA follows: TGTGCCCGCAGTCTTAATCCCGGGACACAACAAGAGACCCAGTACTTC. The chain combines TRBV6-6 with TRBJ2-5; TRBD1 might be the D (6 bases). Germline CDR1 and CDR2: MNHNY and SVGAGI (reference sequence). The CDR3 length is 16 residues.

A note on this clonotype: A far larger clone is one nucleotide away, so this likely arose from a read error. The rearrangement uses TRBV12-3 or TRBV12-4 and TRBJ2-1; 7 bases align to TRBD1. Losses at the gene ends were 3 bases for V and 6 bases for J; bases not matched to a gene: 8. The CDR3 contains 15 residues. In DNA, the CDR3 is TGTGCCAGCAGTTTCAGGGGGTCTAGTCCCAATGAGCAGTTCTTC. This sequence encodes CASSFRGSSPNEQFF.

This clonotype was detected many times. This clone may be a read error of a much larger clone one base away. CDR3 sequence reads: CAISESLGWDEQFF. The CDR3 nucleotides read TGTGCCATCAGTGAGTCCCTGGGGTGGGATGAGCAGTTCTTC. The V gene is TRBV10-3, the J gene TRBJ2-1; D gene uncertain. Germline loops: CDR1 ENHRY, CDR2 SYGVKD. V gave up 0 bases and J gave up 8 bases, with 11 bases separating them. The CDR3 is 14 residues long.